A selection of T cell receptor beta chains follows, all from one sample in a study of shared clonotypes between healthy human individuals. Method: immunoSEQ multiplex PCR; TCRdb's copy keeps in-frame clones and lacks some. The table shows roughly 680,000 clones, with over 55% occurring only once. The source material was memory CD4+ T cells sorted from blood. Source of these receptors: a woman in her twenties or thirties in good health. Both conserved end residues are part of each CDR3. Each record gives: CDR3 length, clone size, J gene, V gene, D gene, CDR3 DNA, CDR3 protein. The D gene is left open where the match is weak. Size values are once, few and many counts, or a class for expanded clones, and some rows have none.

13,-,TRBJ1-1,TRBV19,-,TGTGCCAGTAGTATCCAAGTCAGGACCCAAGCTTTCTTT,CASSIQVRTQAFF
16,once,TRBJ2-2,TRBV28,-,TGTGCCAGCAGTTTTAATGGGGCGGAGAACACCGGGGAGCTGTTTTTT,CASSFNGAENTGELFF
16,-,TRBJ2-1,TRBV4-1,-,TGCGCCAGCAGCCAAGGGTCAGGGGCCGGGGGTAATGAGCAGTTCTTC,CASSQGSGAGGNEQFF
15,-,TRBJ2-1,TRBV5-4,TRBD2,TGTGCCAGCAGCTTGTCAGCGGGGGCCTACAATGAGCAGTTCTTC,CASSLSAGAYNEQFF
15,-,TRBJ2-2,TRBV7-3,-,TGTGCCAGCAGCTTATCGGCAGGGTCGGCCGGGGAGCTGTTTTTT,CASSLSAGSAGELFF
13,-,TRBJ2-5,TRBV27,-,TGTGCCAGCAGTTCTCGTGGCCGAGAGACCCAGTACTTC,CASSSRGRETQYF
14,-,TRBJ2-5,TRBV5-1,TRBD2,TGCGCCAGCAGCCGACTAGCCGGGTCAGAGACCCAGTACTTC,CASSRLAGSETQYF
15,-,TRBJ1-1,TRBV28,-,TGTGCCAGCAGTTTATCTGCGCTTGGGAACACTGAAGCTTTCTTT,CASSLSALGNTEAFF
14,-,TRBJ1-5,TRBV6-6,-,TGTGCCAGCAGTTATAGCGACGGGAATCAGCCCCAGCATTTT,CASSYSDGNQPQHF
13,-,TRBJ2-5,TRBV14,-,TGTGCCAGCAGCCAACACCCCCAGGGAACCCAGTACTTC,CASSQHPQGTQYF
13,few,TRBJ1-4,TRBV5-1,-,TGCGCCAGCAGTTCAGGGGCAAATGAAAAACTGTTTTTT,CASSSGANEKLFF
15,-,TRBJ1-1,TRBV5-1,-,TGCGCCAGCAGCAACCGGGACCACGCGGCCGCTGAAGCTTTCTTT,CASSNRDHAAAEAFF
15,-,TRBJ1-2,TRBV28,-,TGTGCCAGCAGTTTAGTTCAGTCAGAGGGCTATGGCTACACCTTC,CASSLVQSEGYGYTF
14,-,TRBJ2-5,TRBV15,-,TGTGCCACCAGCGGGGGCGGGAGTCTAGAGACCCAGTACTTC,CATSGGGSLETQYF
14,once,TRBJ1-1,TRBV7-6,-,TGTGCCAGCAGCTTGAACGTTTTGAACACTGAAGCTTTCTTT,CASSLNVLNTEAFF
16,-,TRBJ1-1,TRBV28,-,TGTGCCAGCGGTTCCGTGGTGCCACTAATGAACACTGAAGCTTTCTTT,CASGSVVPLMNTEAFF